The rows below give T cell receptor beta chains drawn from one sample of a study of blood T cell repertoires in COVID-19. Assay: immunoSEQ multiplex PCR; the TCRdb copy retains only in-frame clones and omits some. Among about 270,000 clones listed, 75% to 90% were seen once. Sequenced input: PBMCs or T cells enriched from blood (not recorded which). These receptors were taken from a woman aged 18-29 years who had recovered from COVID-19. Both conserved end residues are part of each CDR3. A D gene is named only where the DNA matches it firmly. Clone size is shown for a subset of rows, as once, few, many or a class of expanded clone.

V: TRBV2
D: -
J: TRBJ2-7
size: few
length: 12
DNA: TGTGCCAGCGGGGGGGCCTTCTACGAGCAGTACTTC
CDR3: CASGGAFYEQYF

V: TRBV6-1
D: TRBD2
J: TRBJ2-3
size: many
length: 16
DNA: TGTGCCAGCAGTGAAGGCGGGGGTGGAGCTACAGATACGCAGTATTTT
CDR3: CASSEGGGGATDTQYF

V: TRBV7-9
D: TRBD2
J: TRBJ2-5
size: -
length: 16
DNA: TGTGCCAGCAGCTTATGGCGGACTAGCGGCCAAGAGACCCAGTACTTC
CDR3: CASSLWRTSGQETQYF

V: TRBV5-1
D: -
J: TRBJ1-4
size: few
length: 14
DNA: TGCGCCAGCAGCTTTTCCCAGTCTAATGAAAAACTGTTTTTT
CDR3: CASSFSQSNEKLFF

V: TRBV19
D: TRBD1
J: TRBJ2-7
size: -
length: 13
DNA: TGTGCCAGTAGCCAGACAGGGACCAACGAGCAGTACTTC
CDR3: CASSQTGTNEQYF

V: TRBV19
D: TRBD1
J: TRBJ1-1
size: -
length: 16
DNA: TGTGCCAGTAGTGGTACAGGGGGCTACGGATCGCGCGAAGCTTTCTTT
CDR3: CASSGTGGYGSREAFF

V: TRBV11-3
D: -
J: TRBJ2-1
size: -
length: 12
DNA: TGTGCCAGCAGCAGCGCAGACAATGAGCAGTTCTTC
CDR3: CASSSADNEQFF

V: TRBV5-1
D: -
J: TRBJ2-7
size: -
length: 14
DNA: TGCGCCAGCAGCTTGGCCGGGACAAACTACGAGCAGTACTTC
CDR3: CASSLAGTNYEQYF

V: TRBV6-5
D: TRBD1
J: TRBJ1-1
size: -
length: 12
DNA: TGTGCCAGCGCGACAGGGTCCACTGAAGCTTTCTTT
CDR3: CASATGSTEAFF

V: TRBV7-9
D: TRBD1
J: TRBJ2-2
size: -
length: 14
DNA: TGTGCCAGCAGCCCAGGACAGGGTACCGGGGAGCTGTTTTTT
CDR3: CASSPGQGTGELFF

V: TRBV11-3
D: -
J: TRBJ2-1
size: once
length: 14
DNA: TGTGCCAGCAGCTTTTCGGGGGCCTACAATGAGCAGTTCTTC
CDR3: CASSFSGAYNEQFF

V: TRBV5-1
D: -
J: TRBJ1-1
size: -
length: 15
DNA: TGCGCCAGCAGCTCACGCGTGGGGGGGAACACTGAAGCTTTCTTT
CDR3: CASSSRVGGNTEAFF

V: TRBV9
D: -
J: TRBJ2-3
size: -
length: 14
DNA: TGTGCCAGCAGCGGCCGCTGGAGCGCAGATACGCAGTATTTT
CDR3: CASSGRWSADTQYF

V: TRBV1
D: -
J: TRBJ2-7
size: few
length: 14
DNA: TGCACCAGCAGCCACAGGACTGTTTGGTACGAGCAGTACTTC
CDR3: CTSSHRTVWYEQYF

V: TRBV5-1
D: TRBD2
J: TRBJ2-1
size: -
length: 17
DNA: TGCGCCAGCAGCTACTTGGTTGGTAGCGGGACCTACAATGAGCAGTTCTTC
CDR3: CASSYLVGSGTYNEQFF

V: TRBV3-1/TRBV3-2
D: -
J: TRBJ2-5
size: -
length: 15
DNA: TGTGCCAGCAGCGACCGACCTAGCGAACAAGAGACCCAGTACTTC
CDR3: CASSDRPSEQETQYF

V: TRBV5-1
D: -
J: TRBJ2-1
size: -
length: 11
DNA: TGCGCCAGTTCCCGGGACTTTGAGCAGTTCTTC
CDR3: CASSRDFEQFF

V: TRBV6-1
D: -
J: TRBJ2-3
size: -
length: 14
DNA: TGTGCCAGCAGTGAAGGACTCCGTGGCCCTACGCAGTATTTT
CDR3: CASSEGLRGPTQYF

V: TRBV3-1/TRBV3-2
D: -
J: TRBJ2-1
size: -
length: 15
DNA: TGTGCCAGCAGCCAAGCTGGTGCTAGTTACAATGAGCAGTTCTTC
CDR3: CASSQAGASYNEQFF

V: TRBV2
D: TRBD1
J: TRBJ2-7
size: -
length: 14
DNA: TGTGCCAGCACCTCCGGGACAGCCGCCTACGAGCAGTACTTC
CDR3: CASTSGTAAYEQYF

V: TRBV27
D: TRBD1
J: TRBJ1-1
size: once
length: 14
DNA: TGTGCCAGCAGGAGAGGGGGCTGGTTTGATGAAGCTTTCTTT
CDR3: CASRRGGWFDEAFF

V: TRBV5-1
D: TRBD2
J: TRBJ2-5
size: -
length: 14
DNA: TGCGCCAGCAGCCCGGTGAGCGGGGGAAAGACCCAGTACTTC
CDR3: CASSPVSGGKTQYF

V: TRBV19
D: -
J: TRBJ1-2
size: few
length: 15
DNA: TGTGCCAGTAGTAAATCCCGGACACAATCATATGGCTACACCTTC
CDR3: CASSKSRTQSYGYTF

V: TRBV10-2
D: TRBD1
J: TRBJ1-1
size: -
length: 16
DNA: TGCGCCAGCAGTTCAACGGACAGGGGGCGGTTGTCTGAAGCTTTCTTT
CDR3: CASSSTDRGRLSEAFF

V: TRBV7-9
D: -
J: TRBJ2-1
size: -
length: 14
DNA: TGTGCCAGCAGCTTTGGCGGGGTAAACAATGAGCAGTTCTTC
CDR3: CASSFGGVNNEQFF

V: TRBV28
D: TRBD1
J: TRBJ2-3
size: -
length: 15
DNA: TGTGCCAGCAGTCTCAGACAGGGAAGCACAGATACGCAGTATTTT
CDR3: CASSLRQGSTDTQYF

V: TRBV19
D: TRBD2
J: TRBJ2-5
size: -
length: 15
DNA: TGTGCCAGCCAAGCTTATAGCGGGGGACAAGAGACCCAGTACTTC
CDR3: CASQAYSGGQETQYF

V: TRBV7-8
D: TRBD1
J: TRBJ1-1
size: -
length: 15
DNA: TGTGCCAGCACCAGGACAGGGGGGATGAACACTGAAGCTTTCTTT
CDR3: CASTRTGGMNTEAFF

V: TRBV5-6
D: -
J: TRBJ1-6
size: -
length: 16
DNA: TGTGCCAGCAGCTTGGGAGGCGGCTCCTATAATTCACCCCTCCACTTT
CDR3: CASSLGGGSYNSPLHF

V: TRBV15
D: -
J: TRBJ1-2
size: -
length: 14
DNA: TGTGCCACCAGCACCCTGGGCAGGCAATATGGCTACACCTTC
CDR3: CATSTLGRQYGYTF

V: TRBV5-1
D: -
J: TRBJ1-5
size: -
length: 15
DNA: TGCGCCAGCAGCTTGGAGGACAGTAGCAATCAGCCCCAGCATTTT
CDR3: CASSLEDSSNQPQHF

V: TRBV19
D: TRBD1
J: TRBJ1-4
size: -
length: 16
DNA: TGTGCCAGTAGTGCGACTACCGGGACAGGGCATGAAAAACTGTTTTTT
CDR3: CASSATTGTGHEKLFF

V: TRBV21-1
D: -
J: TRBJ2-3
size: -
length: 20
DNA: TGTGCCAGCAGCAAATCGACCGTCCGTGGGACAGGACGATACACAGATACGCAGTATTTT
CDR3: CASSKSTVRGTGRYTDTQYF

V: TRBV5-1
D: TRBD1
J: TRBJ2-2
size: -
length: 16
DNA: TGCGCCAGCAGCAGTACTCCGGACAGGAGCACCGGGGAGCTGTTTTTT
CDR3: CASSSTPDRSTGELFF

V: TRBV21-1
D: -
J: TRBJ2-2
size: -
length: 20
DNA: TGTGCCAGCAGCAAAATACAAGCGGGGGGCCTCATTCCCCTACCCGGGGAGCTGTTTTTT
CDR3: CASSKIQAGGLIPLPGELFF

V: TRBV9
D: -
J: TRBJ2-5
size: -
length: 15
DNA: TGTGCCAGCAGCGTCCAAGACACCTACCAAGAGACCCAGTACTTC
CDR3: CASSVQDTYQETQYF

V: TRBV19
D: -
J: TRBJ1-5
size: -
length: 14
DNA: TGTGCCAGTAGTGACCAGGGGATCAATCAGCCCCAGCATTTT
CDR3: CASSDQGINQPQHF

V: TRBV4-1
D: TRBD2
J: TRBJ2-5
size: -
length: 16
DNA: TGCGCCAGCAGCCAAGGTCTAGCGGGGGAGCGGGAGACCCAGTACTTC
CDR3: CASSQGLAGERETQYF